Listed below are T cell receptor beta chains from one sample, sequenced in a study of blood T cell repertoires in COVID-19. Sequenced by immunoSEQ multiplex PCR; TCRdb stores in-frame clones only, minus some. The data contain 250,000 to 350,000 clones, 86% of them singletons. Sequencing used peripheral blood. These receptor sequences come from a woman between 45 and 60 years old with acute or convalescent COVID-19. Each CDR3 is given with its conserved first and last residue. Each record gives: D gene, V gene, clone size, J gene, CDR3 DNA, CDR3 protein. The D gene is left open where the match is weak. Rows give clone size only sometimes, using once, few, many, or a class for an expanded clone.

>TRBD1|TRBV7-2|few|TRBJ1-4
TGTGCCAGCAGTCCCGCCGGGGACAGGTTTAATGAAAAACTGTTTTTT
CASSPAGDRFNEKLFF
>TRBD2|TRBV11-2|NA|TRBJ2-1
TGTGCCAGCAGCTTAGCGGGGGGAGCAAATGAGCAGTTCTTC
CASSLAGGANEQFF
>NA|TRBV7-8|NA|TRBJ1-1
TGTGCCAGCAGCTTACCTTATGACGGACAGAACACTGAAGCTTTCTTT
CASSLPYDGQNTEAFF
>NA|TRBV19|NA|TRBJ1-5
TGTGCCAGTAGTATCGGGGACGGGAGAACCAATCAGCCCCAGCATTTT
CASSIGDGRTNQPQHF
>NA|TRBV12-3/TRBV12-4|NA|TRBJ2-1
TGTGCCAGCACCCTACCCTACAATGAGCAGTTCTTC
CASTLPYNEQFF
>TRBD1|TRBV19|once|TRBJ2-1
TGTGCCAGCCGAATAACAGGGGGCTCCTACAATGAGCAGTTCTTC
CASRITGGSYNEQFF
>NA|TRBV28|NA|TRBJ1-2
TGTGCCAGCACCGTCCCCACAGCTCCTAACTATGGCTACACCTTC
CASTVPTAPNYGYTF
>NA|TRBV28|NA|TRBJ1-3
TGTGCCAGCGCCTTAAGGAGGTCTGGAAACACCATATATTTT
CASALRRSGNTIYF
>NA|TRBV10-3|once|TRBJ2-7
TGTGCCATCAGTGACCAGGGGGGCTCCTACGAGCAGTACTTC
CAISDQGGSYEQYF
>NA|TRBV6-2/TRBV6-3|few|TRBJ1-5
TGTGCCAGCAGTGGGGGACAAAGAGGGCAGCCCCAGCATTTT
CASSGGQRGQPQHF
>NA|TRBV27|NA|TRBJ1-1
TGTGCCAGCAGTTTACTAGACAGAATGAACACTGAAGCTTTCTTT
CASSLLDRMNTEAFF
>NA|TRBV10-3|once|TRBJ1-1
TGTGCCATCAGTGAGGACACCCGCTGTTTCTTT
CAISEDTRCFF
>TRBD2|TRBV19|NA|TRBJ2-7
TGTGCCAGTAGTCGACTAGCGGGAGTTTACGAGCAGTACTTC
CASSRLAGVYEQYF
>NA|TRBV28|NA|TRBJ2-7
TGTGCCAGCAGTTTTGTCGACAGCTCCTACGAGCAGTACTTC
CASSFVDSSYEQYF
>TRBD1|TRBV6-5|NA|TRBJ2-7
TGTGCCAGCAGTTACTCGGCACAGGGGAATCGCGAGCAGTACTTC
CASSYSAQGNREQYF
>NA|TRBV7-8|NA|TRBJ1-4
TGTGCCAGCAGCTCTGGGGGGAGTAATGAAAAACTGTTTTTT
CASSSGGSNEKLFF
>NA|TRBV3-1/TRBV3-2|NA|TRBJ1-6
TGTGCCAGCAGCCAAGATCTCTCGGGAAATTCACCCCTCCACTTT
CASSQDLSGNSPLHF
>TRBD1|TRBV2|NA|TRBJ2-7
TGTGCCAGCAGCGGACAGGGGGCAATTGACGAGCAGTACTTC
CASSGQGAIDEQYF
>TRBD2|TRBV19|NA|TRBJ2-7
TGTGCCAGTAGTTCTAGCGGGAGGGCCTACGAGCAGTACTTC
CASSSSGRAYEQYF
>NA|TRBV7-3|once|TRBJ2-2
TGTGCCAGCAGCACCCGAACTAACACCGGGGAGCTGTTTTTT
CASSTRTNTGELFF
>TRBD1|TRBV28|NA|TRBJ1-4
TGTGCCAGCAGGGAAACAGGGGGTAAGGATAATGAAAAACTGTTTTTT
CASRETGGKDNEKLFF
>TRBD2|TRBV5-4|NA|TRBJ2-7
TGTGCCAGCAGCTCTATAGCGGGAGGGCCGGGAGAGCAGTACTTC
CASSSIAGGPGEQYF
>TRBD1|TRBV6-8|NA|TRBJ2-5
TGTGCCAGCAGTACCCCCCCGGGACAGGGGGCCGTCGAGACCCAGTACTTC
CASSTPPGQGAVETQYF
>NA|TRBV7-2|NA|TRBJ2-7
TGTGCCAGCACCCTAGTTCCACCAGGGGAGCAGTACTTC
CASTLVPPGEQYF
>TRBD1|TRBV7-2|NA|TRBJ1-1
TGTGCCAGCAGCTCACCGAAGGACAGGGGGCTAAGGACTGAAGCTTTCTTT
CASSSPKDRGLRTEAFF
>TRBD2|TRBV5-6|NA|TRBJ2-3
TGTGCCAGCAGCTGGATAGCGGGAGGATGGACAGATACGCAGTATTTT
CASSWIAGGWTDTQYF
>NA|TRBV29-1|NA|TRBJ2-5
TGCAGCGTTGAGAAGGGAGTCCAAGAGACCCAGTACTTC
CSVEKGVQETQYF
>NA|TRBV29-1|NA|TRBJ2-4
TGCAGCGCCCGCACCAGGGGGGATAGCATTCAGTACTTC
CSARTRGDSIQYF
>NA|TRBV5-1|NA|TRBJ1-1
TGCGCCAGCAGCTTTATTCCAGGGTTAAACACTGAAGCTTTCTTT
CASSFIPGLNTEAFF
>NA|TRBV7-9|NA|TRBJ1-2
TGTGCCAGCAGCTCCCCGGCGGTACAGGACTATGGCTACACCTTC
CASSSPAVQDYGYTF
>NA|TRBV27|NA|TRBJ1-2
TGTGCCAGCAGTTTATTAGGCAGGGAAGGTGGCTACACCTTC
CASSLLGREGGYTF
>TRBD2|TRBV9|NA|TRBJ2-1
TGTGCCAGCAGCGACCTAGCGGGATCCTACAATGAGCAGTTCTTC
CASSDLAGSYNEQFF
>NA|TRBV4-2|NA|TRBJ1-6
TGTGCCAGCAGCCAAGATGGCCAGGATAATTCACCCCTCCACTTT
CASSQDGQDNSPLHF
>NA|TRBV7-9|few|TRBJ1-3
TGTGCCAGCCGTCGGGGGGGCGGAAACACCATATATTTT
CASRRGGGNTIYF
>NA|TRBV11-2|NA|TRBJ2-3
TGTGCCAGCAGCTTAGTCTTTTCTACCGGAGATACGCAGTATTTT
CASSLVFSTGDTQYF
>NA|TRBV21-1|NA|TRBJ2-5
TGTGCCAGCAGCAAAAGGGTGGGGACACTGGGGACCCAGTACTTC
CASSKRVGTLGTQYF
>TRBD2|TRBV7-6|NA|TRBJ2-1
TGTGCCAGCAGCTTAAGCGGGGGGTTGGGTAATGAGCAGTTCTTC
CASSLSGGLGNEQFF
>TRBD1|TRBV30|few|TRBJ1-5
TGTGCCTGGAGTCGGGGGACAGGGGCTGGTCAGCCCCAGCATTTT
CAWSRGTGAGQPQHF
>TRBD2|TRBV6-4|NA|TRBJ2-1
TGTGCCAGCAGCGGCGGACTAGCGGGGTACAATGAGCAGTTCTTC
CASSGGLAGYNEQFF
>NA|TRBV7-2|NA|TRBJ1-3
TGTGCCAGCAGCCCGAACCGGGACACCCGGGGCACCATATATTTT
CASSPNRDTRGTIYF
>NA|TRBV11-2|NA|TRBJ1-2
TGTGCCAGCAGCTTAGAATCTCGGGGCTACACCTTC
CASSLESRGYTF
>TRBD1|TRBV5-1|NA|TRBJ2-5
TGCGCCAGCAGCGGGACAGGGGGCATCGGTCAAGAGACCCAGTACTTC
CASSGTGGIGQETQYF
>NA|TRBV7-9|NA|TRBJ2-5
TGTGCCAGCAGCAGCCCTCCCTGGGCGGGTCAAGAGACCCAGTACTTC
CASSSPPWAGQETQYF
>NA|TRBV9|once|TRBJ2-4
TGTGCCAGCAGCGTCAGTTTCGGGGGTCTAAACATTCAGTACTTC
CASSVSFGGLNIQYF
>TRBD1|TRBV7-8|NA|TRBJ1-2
TGTGCCAGCAGCTTGGAGACAGGGACTAACTATGGCTACACCTTC
CASSLETGTNYGYTF
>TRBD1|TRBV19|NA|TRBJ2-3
TGTGCCAGTAGTATTAACCGGGACAGGGGATTAGATACGCAGTATTTT
CASSINRDRGLDTQYF
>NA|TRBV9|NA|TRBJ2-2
TGTGCCAGCAGCCCCCTCGGCGGGCCGAACACCGGGGAGCTGTTTTTT
CASSPLGGPNTGELFF
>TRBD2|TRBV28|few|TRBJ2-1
TGTGCCAGCAGTTTCGGTGGGAGGGACTCCTACAATGAGCAGTTCTTC
CASSFGGRDSYNEQFF
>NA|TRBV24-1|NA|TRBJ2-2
TGTGCCACCAGTGATTTTCCCCCCAGGGCGAACACCGGGGAGCTGTTTTTT
CATSDFPPRANTGELFF
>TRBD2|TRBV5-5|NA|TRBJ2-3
TGTGCCAGCAGCTTGGCCGGGACTAGCGCAGATACGCAGTATTTT
CASSLAGTSADTQYF
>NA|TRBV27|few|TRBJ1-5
TGTGCCAGCAGCCTCGCCCGAAAGTTTAGGGGGATGCGACAGCCCCAGCATTTT
CASSLARKFRGMRQPQHF
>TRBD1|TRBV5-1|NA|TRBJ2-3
TGCGCCAGCAGCTGGGGACAGCTCACAGATACGCAGTATTTT
CASSWGQLTDTQYF